Following are 20 T cell receptor beta chains from one sample sequenced in a study of T cells after posttransplantation cyclophosphamide. TCRdb's copy holds only in-frame clones and misses some; the assay was immunoSEQ multiplex PCR. The table records fewer than 60,000 clones, 85% to 95% of them present only once. Sequenced sample: PBMCs. The origin of the receptors is a woman under 40 in good health and a related stem cell transplant donor.

CDR3 nucleotides: TGTGCCAGCAGCTTGGGACAGGGGAACACTGAAGCTTTCTTT. Protein: CASSLGQGNTEAFF. This chain joins TRBV13 and TRBJ1-1; TRBD1 matches at 9 bases. The CDR3 loop spans 14 amino acids. V was clipped by 3 bases and J by 1 base; unmatched bases: 0. Germline CDR1 is PRHDT and CDR2 is FYEKMQ (reference sequence).

The rearrangement joins TRBV4-2 to TRBJ1-1; TRBD1 matches 8 bases. Germline V CDR1 and CDR2: LGHNA, YNFKEQ. Trimming at V came to 2 bases and at J to 7 bases, leaving 9 bases not matched to a gene. This CDR3 is 15 amino acids long. CDR3 region: CASSQPGQGRGEAFF. CDR3 DNA: TGTGCCAGCAGCCAACCCGGACAGGGTAGAGGTGAAGCTTTCTTT.

This chain uses TRBV7-2 with TRBJ1-1, with 7 bases matching TRBD1. The CDR3 has 14 amino acids. CDR1 is SGHTA and CDR2 is FQGNSA in the germline V gene. Trimming removed 5 bases from V and 5 bases from J; junction bases left unmatched: 8. The CDR3 region is CASSPQTGNTEAFF. The CDR3 coding sequence is TGTGCCAGCAGCCCTCAGACAGGGAATACTGAAGCTTTCTTT.

The J gene is TRBJ2-1, the V gene TRBV7-9, with TRBD1 identical over 7 bases. The J segment lost 4 bases and the V segment lost 5 bases, leaving 2 bases of the junction unmatched. Germline CDR1 SEHNR, CDR2 FQNEAQ (reference sequence). CDR3 length: 13 amino acids. CDR3 sequence: CASSPQGYNEQFF. As DNA, the CDR3 is TGTGCCAGCAGCCCACAGGGGTACAATGAGCAGTTCTTC.

This chain joins TRBV5-1 and TRBJ2-1; D remains unclear. The V end lost 0 bases, the J end lost 8 bases, and 12 bases lay between the germline ends. The germline CDR1 and CDR2 sequences are SGHRS and YFSETQ. The CDR3 totals 14 residues. The CDR3 DNA sequence: TGCGCCAGCAGCTTGGTCCCAGAATACGATGAGCAGTTCTTC. It translates to CASSLVPEYDEQFF.

This chain joins TRBV2 and TRBJ1-1; D uncertain. Germline values: CDR1 SNHLY, CDR2 FYNNEI. The CDR3 length is 14 residues. The V and J ends lost 5 bases and 0 bases respectively, with 10 bases between them. The DNA for the CDR3 is TGTGCCAGCAGTTCTACCTACGTGAACACTGAAGCTTTCTTT. Encoded protein: CASSSTYVNTEAFF. The full variable domain, in which reference TRBV2 and TRBJ1-1 provide the parts outside the CDR3, is EPEVTQTPSHQVTQMGQEVILRCVPISNHLYFYWYRQILGQKVEFLVSFYNNEISEKSEIFDDQFSVERPDGSNFTLKIRSTKLEDSAMYFCASSSTYVNTEAFFGQGTRLTVV.

The chain links TRBV6-1 to TRBJ1-5; 7 positions match TRBD1. Germline V gene lookup returns CDR1 MNHNS and CDR2 SASEGT. There are 14 residues in the CDR3. The V gene end was trimmed by 7 bases and the J gene end by 7 bases; junction bases not matched to a gene: 10. CDR3 protein: CASNRDRAKQPQHF. In DNA form, the CDR3 reads TGTGCCAGCAACCGCGACAGGGCGAAACAGCCCCAGCATTTT.

The chain joins TRBV7-2 to TRBJ2-3, with 8 bases identical to TRBD2. CDR3 length equals 13 residues. The germline CDR1 and CDR2 sequences are SGHTA and FQGNSA. The V and J ends lost 5 bases and 7 bases, in that order; junction bases with no gene match: 5. The CDR3 reads CASSPSGGHTQYF. DNA for the CDR3: TGTGCCAGCAGCCCGAGCGGGGGTCATACGCAGTATTTT.

The J gene is TRBJ1-5, the V gene TRBV14; D ambiguous. The CDR3 runs 13 residues. The V end lost 2 bases, the J end lost 7 bases, and 9 bases lay between the germline ends. CDR1 SGHDN and CDR2 FVKESK come from the germline V gene. The CDR3 here is CASSQFGGQPQHF. The CDR3 DNA is TGTGCCAGCAGCCAATTTGGAGGGCAGCCCCAGCATTTT.

The CDR3 reads CASSPHTQGQGQPQHF. DNA for the CDR3: TGTGCCAGCAGCCCGCATACACAGGGGCAAGGGCAGCCCCAGCATTTT. The chain is built from TRBV7-6 and TRBJ1-5; TRBD1 aligns across 7 bases. Looked up from germline, CDR1 is SGHVS and CDR2 is FNYEAQ. This CDR3 is 16 amino acids long. Losses at the gene ends were 5 bases for V and 7 bases for J; bases not matched to a gene: 14.

The rearrangement links TRBV30 to TRBJ2-7; 8 nucleotides line up with TRBD1. This CDR3 comprises 11 residues. CDR1 GTSNPN and CDR2 SVGIG come from the germline V gene (reference sequence). J gave up 4 bases and V 7 bases, and 3 bases lay outside the gene matches. The CDR3 nucleotides are TGTGCCTTTGGACAGGGTTACGAGCAGTACTTC. Encoded protein: CAFGQGYEQYF.

This chain uses TRBV28 with TRBJ1-1; D uncertain. V was cut by 2 bases and J by 7 bases, with 5 bases left in between. Germline loops: CDR1 MDHEN, CDR2 SYDVKM. This CDR3 is built from 11 residues. The CDR3: CASSLGSEAFF. In nucleotides, the CDR3 is TGTGCCAGCAGTTTAGGCAGTGAAGCTTTCTTT.

This chain links TRBV7-2 with TRBJ2-7, with 7 bases identical to TRBD1. V dropped 5 bases and J dropped 10; count of bases not matched to a gene: 8. This CDR3 comprises 12 residues. Looked up from germline, CDR1 is SGHTA and CDR2 is FQGNSA. This CDR3 reads CASSRDRAVQYF. CDR3 nucleotides: TGTGCCAGCAGCCGCGACAGGGCCGTTCAGTACTTC.

The chain employs TRBV10-3 and TRBJ2-2, with unresolved D. The CDR3 length is 11 residues. V gave up 3 bases and J gave up 8 bases, with 4 bases separating them. In germline, CDR1 is ENHRY, CDR2 SYGVKD. In DNA form, the CDR3 reads TGTGCCATCAGTGACGGGGGGGAGCTGTTTTTT. This gives the protein CAISDGGELFF.

The chain carries TRBV4-3 and TRBJ2-5; D gene uncertain. The CDR3 runs 13 residues. Germline lookup yields CDR1 LGHNA and CDR2 YSLEER. The V end lost 0 bases, the J end lost 7 bases, and 9 bases lay between the germline ends. The CDR3 reads CASSQDHSGTQYF. The CDR3 DNA reads as TGCGCCAGCAGCCAAGACCACAGTGGGACCCAGTACTTC.

The CDR3 coding sequence is TGTGCCAGCAGCGGTCCAGGGGCCCAACAAGAGACCCAGTACTTC. This codes for CASSGPGAQQETQYF. This chain links TRBV5-4 with TRBJ2-5; TRBD1 is a possible D gene (6 bases). Germline V lookup: CDR1 SGHNT, CDR2 YYREEE (reference sequence). V was shortened by 4 bases and J by 2 bases, with 15 bases between the two germline ends. This CDR3 has 15 amino acids.

The chain links TRBV5-5 to TRBJ1-1, with TRBD1 identical over 8 bases. Germline CDR1 SGHKS, CDR2 YYEKEE (reference sequence). The CDR3 is made up of 15 amino acids. V was clipped by 3 bases and J by 2 bases; unmatched bases: 6. The CDR3 loop reads CASSYRGQGNTEAFF. The CDR3 nucleotides are TGTGCCAGCAGCTACCGAGGACAGGGAAACACTGAAGCTTTCTTT.

The chain uses TRBV19 and TRBJ1-1; TRBD1 aligns across 8 bases. CDR1 and CDR2 from the germline V gene are LNHDA and SQIVND (reference sequence). With V trimmed by 6 bases and J by 3 bases, 3 bases remained unmatched. The CDR3 is 13 residues long. For the CDR3, the DNA is TGTGCCAGTAGGACGACAGGGGACACTGAAGCTTTCTTT. The encoded protein is CASRTTGDTEAFF. The full variable domain, rest sourced from reference TRBV19 and TRBJ1-1, is DGGITQSPKYLFRKEGQNVTLSCEQNLNHDAMYWYRQDPGQGLRLIYYSQIVNDFQKGDIAEGYSVSREKKESFPLTVTSAQKNPTAFYLCASRTTGDTEAFFGQGTRLTVV.

V gene TRBV6-1 combines with J gene TRBJ1-2, with TRBD1 as a possible D gene (6 bases). This CDR3 is built from 14 residues. Trimming took off 3 bases at V and 3 bases at J, with 11 bases between the two ends. Germline V gene sequence: CDR1 MNHNS, CDR2 SASEGT. The CDR3 DNA reads as TGTGCCAGCAGTGAGAAAAGACAGGACTATGGCTACACCTTC. Its translation is CASSEKRQDYGYTF.

The chain carries TRBV5-6 and TRBJ2-7; D might be TRBD2 (7 bases). V was cut by 4 bases and J by 2 bases, with 13 bases left in between. The CDR3 contains 14 residues. Germline V gives CDR1 SGHDT, CDR2 YYEEEE. The CDR3 nucleotides are TGTGCCAGCAGCCGGGGGGCCGGCGCCTACGAGCAGTACTTC. Amino acid sequence: CASSRGAGAYEQYF. Variable domain in full (rest from reference TRBV5-6 and TRBJ2-7): DAGVTQSPTHLIKTRGQQVTLRCSPKSGHDTVSWYQQALGQGPQFIFQYYEEEERQRGNFPDRFSGHQFPNYSSELNVNALLLGDSALYLCASSRGAGAYEQYFGPGTRLTVT.